Here is one T cell receptor beta chain with its context. Its antigen is as yet unknown. These data originate in a study of T cell responses to AZD1222 COVID-19 vaccine. About the study: Pooled together were second doses at about 4 or about 12 weeks. Overall study findings and caveats: With two AZD1222 doses given, Spike-specific TCR breadth and depth both rose. Repertoires were obtained solely post-peak T cell response. Donors were mostly white British, more females; clonal diversity possibly underestimated.

This CDR3 is 16 amino acids long. Trimming left V 5 bases short and J 4 bases short, with 20 bases between. Per germline, CDR1 LNHDA and CDR2 SQIVND (reference sequence). Clones were sequenced by immunoSEQ multiplex PCR, and TCRdb holds only the in-frame ones, with some missing. The table records about 180,000 clones, roughly 87% of them present only once. The specimen was peripheral blood, collected on day 0 of AZD1222 vaccination. The gene calls are TRBV19 and TRBJ1-2; TRBD1 is a possible D gene (6 bases). The clonotype originates from an adult in good health. In DNA form, the CDR3 reads TGTGCCAGTAGTGCCCGTAGGTCAGGGGTTACCTATGGCTACACCTTC. Translating it yields CASSARRSGVTYGYTF.